This passage covers 32 T cell receptor beta chains from one sample sequenced in a study of cytomegalovirus exposure and HLA in healthy donors. Amplification used 60 Vbeta primers and 13 Jbeta primers. This table comes from immunoSEQ multiplex PCR, and its TCRdb copy is limited to in-frame clones, with some not included. Of 150,000 to 200,000 clones in the sample, roughly 71% were seen once. Sequences were obtained from PBMCs. These receptors were taken from a male donor in good health and CMV-seropositive.

The chain employs TRBV7-2 and TRBJ1-5; D unresolved. Trimming pared 2 bases from V and 6 bases from J, leaving 14 bases between. This CDR3 is 15 amino acids long. Germline CDR1 reads SGHTA; CDR2 reads FQGNSA. The CDR3 here is CASSLPTKGGQPQHF. The CDR3 DNA reads TGTGCCAGCAGCTTACCTACAAAAGGAGGTCAGCCCCAGCATTTT. Full variable domain (outside the CDR3, taken from reference TRBV7-2 and TRBJ1-5): GAGVSQSPSNKVTEKGKDVELRCDPISGHTALYWYRQSLGQGLEFLIYFQGNSAPDKSGLPSDRFSAERTGGSVSTLTIQRTQQEDSAVYLCASSLPTKGGQPQHFGDGTRLSIL.

V and J are TRBV7-3 and TRBJ2-5; 8 positions agree with TRBD2. The length of the CDR3 is 15 residues. Unmatched junction bases numbered 2, after V lost 1 base and J lost 1 base. CDR1 and CDR2 from the germline V gene are SGHTA and FQGTGA. Here the CDR3 DNA reads TGTGCCAGCAGCTTAAGAGGACTAGCCCAAGAGACCCAGTACTTC. Translating gives CASSLRGLAQETQYF.

This clone was observed once. V is TRBV6-6 and J is TRBJ1-5; no clear D. Germline V lookup: CDR1 MNHNY, CDR2 SVGAGI (reference sequence). V lost 7 bases and J 2 bases, leaving 9 bases between the germline ends. This CDR3 contains 13 residues. CDR3 protein: CASKVQGNQPQHF. For the CDR3, the DNA is TGTGCCAGCAAAGTCCAGGGCAATCAGCCCCAGCATTTT.

The V and J genes are TRBV29-1 and TRBJ2-7, with 10 bases identical to TRBD2. CDR3 length: 15 amino acids. The J segment lost 4 bases and the V segment lost 1 base, leaving 7 bases of the junction unmatched. In germline, CDR1 is SQVTM, CDR2 ANQGSEA. The DNA of the CDR3 is TGCAGCGTTGAAGGGGAAAGCGGGGGGGCTTACGAGCAGTACTTC. Its protein product is CSVEGESGGAYEQYF.

The rearrangement uses TRBV4-1 and TRBJ1-4; D is ambiguous. There are 14 residues in the CDR3. V lost 5 bases and J 0 bases, leaving 7 bases between the germline ends. Germline V gene data show CDR1 as MGHRA and CDR2 as YSYEKL. The CDR3 spells CASSVAATNEKLFF. The CDR3 bases are TGCGCCAGCAGCGTGGCTGCAACTAATGAAAAACTGTTTTTT.

This chain joins TRBV6-5 and TRBJ2-1, with 8 bases lining up with TRBD2. CDR3 length: 14 residues. The germline V gene encodes CDR1 MNHEY and CDR2 SVGAGI. V lost 7 bases and J lost 7; bases outside the gene matches: 9. The CDR3 protein is CASTHGGAGNEQFF. CDR3 nucleotide sequence: TGTGCCAGCACCCACGGGGGGGCGGGTAATGAGCAGTTCTTC.

This clone was detected only once. Other nucleotide sequences in the sample specify the same CDR3. The V call is TRBV5-1, the J call TRBJ2-2; 7 bases map to TRBD1. The CDR3 has 16 residues. Germline CDR1 SGHRS, CDR2 YFSETQ. The J segment lost 0 bases and the V segment lost 0 bases, leaving 2 bases of the junction unmatched. Here the CDR3 reads CASSLGGTANTGELFF. Here the CDR3 DNA reads TGCGCCAGCAGCTTGGGGGGGACAGCGAACACCGGGGAGCTGTTTTTT.

This chain connects TRBV5-6 to TRBJ2-5; perhaps TRBD1 as D (6 bases). Deletions cut 3 bases from V and 5 bases from J, with 17 bases between. This CDR3 region has 15 residues. Per germline, CDR1 SGHDT and CDR2 YYEEEE. Written as DNA, the CDR3 is TGTGCCAGCAGCTCAGGAGGTGGGGGCCGTGAGACCCAGTACTTC. It yields the protein CASSSGGGGRETQYF.

This sequence joins TRBV5-4 and TRBJ2-2, with D possibly TRBD2 on 6 matching bases. CDR1 is SGHNT, CDR2 YYREEE, per germline (reference sequence). V shed 1 base and J shed 5 bases, with 15 bases lying between them. This CDR3 has 16 residues. The CDR3, as DNA: TGTGCCAGCAGCTTGTCTCCAGTAGGGAGGACCGGGGAGCTGTTTTTT. This translates into CASSLSPVGRTGELFF.

The chain uses TRBV5-5 and TRBJ2-5; perhaps TRBD2 as D (5 bases). With 3 bases removed from V and 3 bases from J, the gap between germline ends came to 12 bases. The CDR3 consists of 14 residues. In germline, CDR1 is SGHKS, CDR2 YYEKEE (reference sequence). This CDR3 is CASSSPSGEETQYF. The CDR3 DNA sequence: TGTGCCAGCAGCTCCCCCAGCGGTGAAGAGACCCAGTACTTC.

A few counts support this clone. The CDR3 does not close with the conserved phenylalanine or tryptophan, likely indicating a read error. The DNA is omitted, as the CDR3 cannot be located on it reliably, and the CDR3 follows TCRdb's listing. The V call is TRBV6-6, the J call TRBJ1-4; the D segment call TRBD1 is taken from the table without a DNA check. Termini included, the CDR3 measures 10 amino acids. In germline, CDR1 is MNHNY, CDR2 SVGAGI (reference sequence). CDR3 sequence reads: CASSLFGLPS.

This clone was seen more than once but under ten times. The chain carries TRBV9 and TRBJ2-1; 10 positions agree with TRBD2. The CDR3 consists of 19 residues. The V and J ends lost 1 base and 8 bases, in that order; junction bases with no gene match: 18. Germline lookup yields CDR1 SGDLS and CDR2 YYNGEE. The CDR3 protein is CASSVWPSSPSGGVDEQFF. CDR3 DNA sequence: TGTGCCAGCAGCGTATGGCCCTCATCTCCTAGCGGGGGAGTCGATGAGCAGTTCTTC.

This clone was found many times. The chain is built from TRBV30 and TRBJ1-2; D possibly corresponds to TRBD1 (5 bases). CDR1 and CDR2 (germline): GTSNPN, SVGIG (reference sequence). The CDR3 runs 14 residues. Between the trimmed V and J ends, which lost 5 bases and 6 bases, there was a span of 19 bases. The DNA of the CDR3 is TGTGCCTGGTACCTATTCGGCAGGGATAATGGCTACACCTTC. Its translation is CAWYLFGRDNGYTF.

This clone was counted between two and nine times. This CDR3 reads CASSYRGRGGSPLHF. In DNA form, the CDR3 reads TGTGCCAGCAGTTACAGGGGGCGCGGAGGGTCACCCCTCCACTTT. The chain employs TRBV6-5 and TRBJ1-6, with 7 bases that match TRBD1. Losses at the gene ends were 2 bases for V and 10 bases for J; bases not matched to a gene: 8. This CDR3 has 15 residues. Germline V gene lookup returns CDR1 MNHEY and CDR2 SVGAGI.

The gene calls are TRBV5-4 and TRBJ2-7; a weak D match, TRBD2 (5 bases). CDR1 is SGHNT, CDR2 YYREEE, per germline (reference sequence). Trimming left V 3 bases short and J 2 bases short, with 12 bases between. This CDR3 comprises 14 residues. In DNA form, the CDR3 reads TGTGCCAGCAGCTCGGACTCGACTACCTACGAGCAGTACTTC. Translated: CASSSDSTTYEQYF.

The CDR3 here is CASRTLAGLSYNEQFF. The CDR3 DNA is TGTGCCAGCAGGACGCTAGCGGGTCTCTCCTACAATGAGCAGTTCTTC. This rearrangement joins TRBV11-2 to TRBJ2-1; 8 bases are a match to TRBD2. After removal of 6 bases from V and 0 bases from J, the junction contained 7 bases not matched to a gene. CDR3 length: 16 amino acids. CDR1 and CDR2 from the germline V gene are SGHAT and FQNNGV.

The chain couples TRBV4-3 to TRBJ1-1; TRBD1 aligns across 7 bases. Germline CDR1 is LGHNA and CDR2 is YSLEER. With V trimmed by 3 bases and J by 6 bases, 4 bases remained unmatched. The CDR3 has 13 residues. This CDR3 reads CASSHPDRAEAFF. DNA for the CDR3: TGCGCCAGCAGCCACCCCGACAGGGCTGAAGCTTTCTTT.

V usage is TRBV5-1 and J usage is TRBJ1-1; 10 bases are a match to TRBD1. CDR3 size: 16 residues. J gave up 0 bases and V 4 bases, and 6 bases lay outside the gene matches. Germline V gene lookup returns CDR1 SGHRS and CDR2 YFSETQ. The CDR3 nucleotides read TGCGCCAGCAGCCGACGGGACAGGGGTGTGAACACTGAAGCTTTCTTT. Its protein product is CASSRRDRGVNTEAFF.

The chain combines TRBV9 with TRBJ2-3, with D possibly TRBD1 on 7 matching bases. Trimming removed 0 bases from V and 4 bases from J, with 18 bases in between. The germline CDR1 and CDR2 sequences are SGDLS and YYNGEE. CDR3 length: 17 amino acids. CDR3 region: CASSVGADRREADTQYF. CDR3 sequence (DNA): TGTGCCAGCAGCGTAGGTGCGGACAGGAGGGAAGCAGATACGCAGTATTTT.

In its sample, this clone was seen a few times. The chain combines TRBV10-3 with TRBJ1-3; D remains ambiguous. V was trimmed by 7 bases and J by 0 bases, leaving 10 bases between them. The germline CDR1 and CDR2 sequences are ENHRY and SYGVKD. The CDR3 consists of 14 residues. The CDR3 here is CAINEQASGNTIYF. The CDR3 nucleotides are TGTGCCATCAACGAGCAGGCCTCTGGAAACACCATATATTTT.

V and J are TRBV6-1 and TRBJ2-2; weak D call: TRBD1 (5 bases). V lost 5 bases and J 2 bases, leaving 12 bases between the germline ends. The CDR3 totals 15 residues. Germline CDR1 reads MNHNS; CDR2 reads SASEGT. The CDR3 DNA follows: TGTGCCAGCAGTCCAAGACAGACTAACACCGGGGAGCTGTTTTTT. It is translated as CASSPRQTNTGELFF.

This clone was observed a few times. V and J are TRBV5-6 and TRBJ2-7; maybe TRBD2 (5 bases). CDR3 length: 13 amino acids. Trimming shortened V by 3 bases and J by 3 bases, and 10 bases separated the two germline ends. Germline CDR1 is SGHDT and CDR2 is YYEEEE. The DNA of the CDR3 is TGTGCCAGCAGCTCAAGACGGGGCTACGAGCAGTACTTC. It codes for CASSSRRGYEQYF.

The rearrangement joins TRBV4-1 to TRBJ2-3, with TRBD2 matching 10 bases. Germline V gene data show CDR1 as MGHRA and CDR2 as YSYEKL. This CDR3 comprises 17 residues. V lost 3 bases, J lost 2 bases, and 8 bases stayed unmatched. CDR3 sequence reads: CASSQSASGRHTDTQYF. As DNA, the CDR3 is TGCGCCAGCAGCCAGTCAGCTAGCGGGAGACACACAGATACGCAGTATTTT.

The V call is TRBV5-1, the J call TRBJ2-1; D perhaps matches TRBD1 (7 bases). This CDR3 region has 16 residues. Between the trimmed V and J ends, which lost 0 bases and 9 bases, there was a span of 19 bases. Germline V gene lookup returns CDR1 SGHRS and CDR2 YFSETQ. The CDR3 here is CASSLAAGQNKGEQFF. The CDR3 DNA reads TGCGCCAGCAGCTTGGCCGCGGGACAGAACAAGGGTGAGCAGTTCTTC.

V is TRBV6-1 and J is TRBJ2-3; 10 nucleotides agree with TRBD2. Germline V gene data show CDR1 as MNHNS and CDR2 as SASEGT. The CDR3 loop spans 15 amino acids. Trimming at V came to 5 bases and at J to 2 bases, leaving 4 bases not matched to a gene. CDR3 loop: CASSRSGGATDTQYF. CDR3 DNA: TGTGCCAGCAGTAGAAGCGGGGGGGCCACAGATACGCAGTATTTT.

The chain combines TRBV27 with TRBJ2-7, with 7 bases lining up with TRBD1. This CDR3 has 16 amino acids. Germline assignment: CDR1 MNHEY and CDR2 SMNVEV (reference sequence). The V gene end was trimmed by 3 bases and the J gene end by 3 bases; junction bases not matched to a gene: 11. The chain's CDR3 is CASSFRDSPPYYEQYF. The CDR3 nucleotides read TGTGCCAGCAGTTTTCGGGACAGCCCCCCTTACTACGAGCAGTACTTC.

V usage is TRBV12-5 and J usage is TRBJ2-1; TRBD2 might be the D (7 bases). The ends were cut back, 4 bases at V and 15 bases at J, with 19 bases in the middle. Per the germline V gene, CDR1 is LGHNT and CDR2 is FRNRAP. The CDR3 runs 13 residues. Here the CDR3 DNA reads TGTGCTAGTGGTTCCGGGGGGCCGGGAAGTTTGTTCTTC. This codes for CASGSGGPGSLFF.

The chain combines TRBV5-1 with TRBJ1-3; D is possibly TRBD1 (6 bases). This CDR3 has 17 amino acids. Germline CDR1 reads SGHRS; CDR2 reads YFSETQ. V was trimmed by 3 bases and J by 0 bases, leaving 16 bases between them. CDR3 DNA: TGCGCCAGCAGCTGGGGGCTGGGGGCCACCTCTGGAAACACCATATATTTT. Protein sequence: CASSWGLGATSGNTIYF. Combining the CDR3 with reference TRBV5-1 and TRBJ1-3 gives the whole variable domain KAGVTQTPRYLIKTRGQQVTLSCSPISGHRSVSWYQQTPGQGLQFLFEYFSETQRNKGNFPGRFSGRQFSNSRSEMNVSTLELGDSALYLCASSWGLGATSGNTIYFGEGSWLTVV.

This clone appeared a few times. V usage is TRBV25-1 and J usage is TRBJ2-7, with D possibly TRBD1 on 6 matching bases. V was shortened by 6 bases and J by 7 bases, with 10 bases between the two germline ends. Per the germline V gene, CDR1 is MGHDK and CDR2 is SYGVNS. This CDR3 contains 11 residues. This CDR3 reads CASSLTGEQYF. Written as DNA, the CDR3 is TGTGCCAGCAGCTTAACAGGGGAGCAGTACTTC.

The J gene is TRBJ2-2, the V gene TRBV10-1; 8 bases are a match to TRBD1. The germline V gene encodes CDR1 WNHNN and CDR2 SYGVQD (reference sequence). The CDR3 totals 19 residues. The V gene end was trimmed by 3 bases and the J gene end by 3 bases; junction bases not matched to a gene: 15. In nucleotides, the CDR3 is TGCGCCAGCAGTGAAGGGCAGGGGGCGCCGATGCAGTACACCGGGGAGCTGTTTTTT. Protein sequence: CASSEGQGAPMQYTGELFF.

The chain joins TRBV7-6 to TRBJ2-7; 8 positions agree with TRBD2. V lost 2 bases to trimming and J lost 7 bases; unmatched junction nucleotides: 7. The CDR3 loop spans 14 amino acids. CDR1 SGHVS and CDR2 FNYEAQ come from the germline V gene. The CDR3 nucleotides read TGTGCCAGCAGCTTAACGGGGGGGACCTGGGAGCAGTACTTC. Amino acid sequence: CASSLTGGTWEQYF.

The rearrangement links TRBV7-9 to TRBJ1-4; D is unclear. The CDR3 totals 14 residues. Germline V gives CDR1 SEHNR, CDR2 FQNEAQ (reference sequence). V was trimmed by 2 bases and J by 8 bases, leaving 12 bases between them. CDR3 sequence reads: CASSLMGLEEKLFF. CDR3 DNA: TGTGCCAGCAGCTTAATGGGTTTGGAGGAAAAACTGTTTTTT.